This T cell receptor beta chain was recovered during a study of T cell responses to AZD1222 COVID-19 vaccine. The length of the CDR3 is 13 residues. Trimming pared 5 bases from V and 17 bases from J, leaving 21 bases between. The germline V gene has CDR1 MDHEN and CDR2 SYDVKM. Using immunoSEQ multiplex PCR, the repertoire was profiled, and TCRdb retains in-frame clones only, with some absent. Of about 190,000 clones listed, almost 95% are singletons. The sequenced sample was peripheral blood, obtained on day 0 of AZD1222 vaccination. The chain recombines TRBV28 with TRBJ1-4; D is unresolved. The receptor was derived from an adult in good health. The CDR3: CASSPPVHFVLFF. CDR3 nucleotide sequence: TGTGCCAGCAGTCCCCCCGTGCATTTCGTGCTCTTTTTT.